These 17 T cell receptor beta chains share one sample of origin, sequenced in a study of molecular identifiers for immune sequencing clone quantification. TCRdb re-called the PCR reads with MiXCR, one entry per CDR3 protein. The table lists approximately 630,000 distinct CDR3 sequences, 25% of them singletons. Sequencing used naive CD8+ T cells from blood, with Jurkat cell RNA spiked in. Subset noted: FACS-sorted CD8+CD4-CCR7+CD45RA+ naive T cells. The receptors shown here come from a human donor in good health. Some libraries in this study had Jurkat cell RNA spiked in.

The chain joins TRBV6-2 or TRBV6-3 to TRBJ2-7; D unresolved. The CDR3 is made up of 14 amino acids. Germline CDR1 is MNHEY and CDR2 is SVGEGT. Between the trimmed V and J ends, which lost 6 bases and 2 bases, there was a span of 14 bases. CDR3 sequence reads: CASRDATFTYEQYF. CDR3 bases: TGTGCCAGCAGGGACGCGACTTTTACCTACGAGCAGTACTTC.

A few counts support this clonotype. The CDR3 sequence: CASSTTGLGTDTQYF. The CDR3 DNA is TGTGCCAGCAGCACTACAGGCCTCGGCACAGATACGCAGTATTTT. The V call is TRBV12-3 or TRBV12-4, the J call TRBJ2-3; possibly TRBD1 for D (5 bases). V was cut by 6 bases and J by 1 base, with 14 bases left in between. The CDR3 runs to 15 residues.

This clonotype appeared a few times. The chain joins TRBV6-5 to TRBJ1-2; the D is unclear. CDR1 and CDR2 (germline): MNHEY, SVGAGI. The CDR3 spans 12 residues. The V end lost 2 bases, the J end lost 8 bases, and 9 bases lay between the germline ends. CDR3 DNA: TGTGCCAGCAGTTACGGTCCCGTCGGCTACACCTTC. Its protein is CASSYGPVGYTF.

The rearrangement joins TRBV11-2 to TRBJ2-7; D is perhaps TRBD1 (5 bases). Germline CDR1 SGHAT, CDR2 FQNNGV. V was pared by 5 bases and J by 2 bases, with 16 bases between. The CDR3 has 15 amino acids. The CDR3 sequence: CASSPYRTLTYEQYF. The CDR3 bases are TGTGCCAGCAGCCCCTACAGGACCCTCACCTACGAGCAGTACTTC.

The chain has TRBV27 and TRBJ2-1; 13 bases match TRBD2. The J segment lost 8 bases and the V segment lost 4 bases, leaving 2 bases of the junction unmatched. Looked up from germline, CDR1 is MNHEY and CDR2 is SMNVEV (reference sequence). CDR3 size: 14 residues. The CDR3 coding sequence is TGTGCCAGCAGTTGGACTAGCGGGGGCTATGAGCAGTTCTTC. Amino acid sequence: CASSWTSGGYEQFF.

In the case of this clonotype: A much larger clone lies a single base off, so this may be a read error. The V call is TRBV7-9, the J call TRBJ2-3, with 9 bases aligning to TRBD2. Per germline, CDR1 SEHNR and CDR2 FQNEAQ (reference sequence). The CDR3 runs to 16 residues. V dropped 7 bases and J dropped 1; count of bases not matched to a gene: 9. The CDR3 sequence is CASTFLCGGGTDTQYF. The CDR3 DNA reads TGTGCCAGCACCTTCCTCTGCGGGGGGGGCACAGATACGCAGTATTTT.

This chain links TRBV20-1 with TRBJ1-4; unclear D gene. The CDR3 runs 14 residues. The V end was cut by 0 bases, the J end by 7 bases, with 12 bases between. Germline V gives CDR1 DFQATT, CDR2 SNEGSKA (reference sequence). The CDR3 DNA reads TGCAGTGCTAGAGATTACAGCCTTAGTGAAAAACTGTTTTTT. It specifies CSARDYSLSEKLFF.

Regarding this clonotype: Given a much more abundant clone one base away, this may be a read error. The conserved final phenylalanine or tryptophan is absent from the CDR3, which likely points to a read error. This sequence joins TRBV15 and TRBJ2-3, with TRBD2 matching over 11 bases. Germline loops: CDR1 LNHNV, CDR2 YYDKDF (reference sequence). Unmatched junction bases numbered 9, after V lost 5 bases and J lost 2 bases. CDR3 length: 17 amino acids. CDR3 protein: CATSSLGLAEYTDTQYL. CDR3 nucleotide sequence: TGTGCCACCAGCTCACTGGGACTAGCGGAATACACAGATACGCAGTATTTA.

As for this clonotype: A much larger clone lies one base from this, so it may be a read error. This chain joins TRBV19 and TRBJ2-3; unclear D gene. This CDR3 spans 13 amino acids. Per germline, CDR1 LNHDA and CDR2 SQIVND (reference sequence). The CDR3 here is CASRELSTDTKYF. DNA for the CDR3: TGTGCCAGTAGGGAGCTTTCCACAGATACGAAGTATTTT.

In this sample, this clonotype turned up a few times. The CDR3 sequence: CASSVDGGPQPQHF. DNA of the CDR3: TGTGCCAGCAGCGTAGACGGGGGGCCCCAGCCCCAGCATTTT. The rearrangement uses TRBV9 and TRBJ1-5; D possibly corresponds to TRBD1 (6 bases). This CDR3 has 14 residues. Trimming left V 0 bases short and J 7 bases short, with 11 bases between. CDR1 and CDR2 from the germline V gene are SGDLS and YYNGEE.

Ten or more counts support this clonotype. This chain joins TRBV25-1 and TRBJ2-5; 8 nucleotides agree with TRBD1. The V gene's germline CDR1 is MGHDK and CDR2 SYGVNS. The CDR3 runs to 14 residues. J lost 4 bases, V lost 4 bases, and 5 bases had no gene match. CDR3 nucleotides: TGTGCCAGCAGTGGATGGACAGGGATAGAGACCCAGTACTTC. It is translated as CASSGWTGIETQYF.

In this sample, this clonotype turned up many times. J is TRBJ2-4 and V is TRBV4-3; D not resolved. Germline V gene sequence: CDR1 LGHNA, CDR2 YSLEER. CDR3 length equals 10 residues. Trimming stripped 3 bases from V and 15 bases from J, with 9 bases between. The CDR3 loop is CASSHSGRYF. The CDR3 nucleotides are TGCGCCAGCAGCCATAGTGGACGGTACTTC.

The chain combines TRBV27 with TRBJ2-7; D is perhaps TRBD1 (6 bases). The ends were cut back, 10 bases at V and 4 bases at J, with 20 bases in the middle. The CDR3 runs 14 residues. CDR1 MNHEY and CDR2 SMNVEV come from the germline V gene (reference sequence). The CDR3 loop reads CATRTYREGYEQYF. The CDR3 DNA is TGTGCCACGAGGACCTACAGGGAAGGGTACGAGCAGTACTTC.

This clonotype was counted many times. The chain carries TRBV5-1 and TRBJ2-3; 11 positions agree with TRBD2. CDR1 is SGHRS and CDR2 is YFSETQ in the germline V gene. This CDR3 spans 18 amino acids. J gave up 0 bases and V 2 bases, and 8 bases lay outside the gene matches. The CDR3 coding sequence is TGCGCCAGCAGCTTCACCCTAGCGGGGGGCCCTAGCACAGATACGCAGTATTTT. It encodes CASSFTLAGGPSTDTQYF.

This chain links TRBV12-3 or TRBV12-4 with TRBJ2-1; either TRBD1 or TRBD2 may supply D (5 bases each). The CDR3 is 14 amino acids. V lost 1 base to trimming and J lost 8 bases, with 12 bases between them. The CDR3: CASSLGRRDDEQFF. The CDR3 nucleotides are TGTGCCAGCAGTTTAGGCCGTAGGGACGATGAGCAGTTCTTC.

The V call is TRBV27, the J call TRBJ2-1; tentatively, D is TRBD1 (6 bases). This CDR3 is 14 amino acids long. Deletions cut 3 bases from V and 5 bases from J, with 11 bases between. Germline V gene lookup returns CDR1 MNHEY and CDR2 SMNVEV (reference sequence). The CDR3, as DNA: TGTGCCAGCAGTTTGTGGACAGATGACAATGAGCAGTTCTTC. Translated: CASSLWTDDNEQFF.

Ten or more counts support this clonotype. The chain joins TRBV15 to TRBJ1-5; no clear D gene. CDR3 length equals 14 residues. The V end was cut by 3 bases, the J end by 3 bases, with 9 bases between. Germline CDR1 reads LNHNV; CDR2 reads YYDKDF (reference sequence). The CDR3 here is CATSSGQVNQPQHF. The CDR3 DNA sequence: TGTGCCACCAGCAGCGGGCAGGTCAATCAGCCCCAGCATTTT.